This record covers a single T cell receptor beta chain. This clonotype showed up many times. This clone's antigen is unknown. No qualities accompany the bases; no much larger clone lies one base away. In the paper's terms, the treatment or condition label means: in vitro stimulation with specific CMV peptide epitopes to enrich CMV-specific T cells. This sample is drawn from a study of T cell repertoires in cytomegalovirus infection (dated by TCRdb to about 2019). For the study in its entirety: Peptide stimulations targeted recently identified HLA-C-restricted CMV epitopes, whose presentation resists viral immunomodulation, together with well-studied HLA-B-restricted epitopes. Donor HLA type was relevant to the analysis, because carriage of CMV infection together with the matching HLA type was indicated by public TCR beta signatures. The investigation overall reported the following: In both this cohort and an independent cohort of 352 donors, the cumulative frequency of public TCR beta family members distinguished carriers of CMV infection plus the relevant HLA type. The ex vivo response was dominated by HLA-C-restricted CMV-specific TCR beta clonotypes, which also provided the single most frequent clonotype in two of eight donors.

The data were produced on an Illumina HiSeq 1500. Using fastp at Q25 and MiXCR, TCRdb reprocessed the public reads and kept productive beta chains. Rows merge per CDR3 protein into single entries with the most common DNA and genes. Recorded for this sample are fewer than 1,000,000 distinct CDR3 sequences; under 40% of them occurred a single time. The ten biggest clones cover about an eighth of the sample. Trimming removed 7 bases from V and 7 bases from J, leaving 13 bases between the germline ends. CDR3 length: 12 amino acids, cysteine to phenylalanine. Kept here is only the CDR3 DNA, which spans 36 bases and is read in frame from base 1.

The sample in question was cultured CD8+ T cells from PBMCs, obtained from culture after CMV antigen stimulation. The chain links TRBV12-3 or TRBV12-4 with TRBJ1-2; TRBD1 might be the D gene, on 5 matching bases. The receptor comes from a human donor in good health (CMV status not recorded). Some clones in this sample may be carry-over from other donors' samples. The CDR3 in this case is CASKTGSLGYTF. The nucleotide sequence reads as follows: TGTGCCAGCAAAACAGGCTCGCTTGGCTACACCTTC.